Reported below is one T cell receptor beta chain. What it binds is unknown. The sample carries other DNA sequences with the same CDR3. The sample comes from a study of cytomegalovirus exposure and HLA in healthy donors. Separate from the roughly 630-subject first cohort was the approximately 120-subject validation cohort, to which the donors belonged. Study conclusions and caveats: CMV antigen specificity was confirmed in vitro for a few CMV-associated chains. Cytomegalovirus-associated status was assigned to approximately 160 TCR beta chains.

TCRdb's table, derived via immunoSEQ multiplex PCR, lists solely in-frame clones and lacks some. The repertoire holds about 71,000 clones, with around 96% as singletons. This clonotype was obtained from a young man in good health and CMV-seropositive. Material: PBMCs.

CDR3 DNA: TGTGCCAGCAGCTCCGGGACAGGGAACACCGGGGAGCTGTTTTTT. This encodes CASSSGTGNTGELFF. V is TRBV5-4 and J is TRBJ2-2; 8 bases align to TRBD1. This CDR3 region has 15 residues. Losses at the gene ends were 3 bases for V and 1 base for J; bases not matched to a gene: 2. Germline V gene sequence: CDR1 SGHNT, CDR2 YYREEE (reference sequence).